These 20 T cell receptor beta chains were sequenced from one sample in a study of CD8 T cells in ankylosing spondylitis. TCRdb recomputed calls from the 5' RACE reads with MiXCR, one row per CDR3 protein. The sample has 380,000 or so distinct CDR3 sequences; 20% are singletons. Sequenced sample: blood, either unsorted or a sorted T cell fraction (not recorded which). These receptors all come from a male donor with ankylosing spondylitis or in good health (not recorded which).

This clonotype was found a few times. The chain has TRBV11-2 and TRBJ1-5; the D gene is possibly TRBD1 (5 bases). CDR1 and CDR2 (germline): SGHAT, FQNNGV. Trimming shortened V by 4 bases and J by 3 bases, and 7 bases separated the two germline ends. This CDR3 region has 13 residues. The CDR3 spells CASSWGDNQPQHF. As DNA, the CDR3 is TGTGCCAGCAGCTGGGGGGACAATCAGCCCCAGCATTTT. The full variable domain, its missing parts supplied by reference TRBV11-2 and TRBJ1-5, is EAGVAQSPRYKIIEKRQSVAFWCNPISGHATLYWYQQILGQGPKLLIQFQNNGVVDDSQLPKDRFSAERLKGVDSTLKIQPAKLEDSAVYLCASSWGDNQPQHFGDGTRLSIL.

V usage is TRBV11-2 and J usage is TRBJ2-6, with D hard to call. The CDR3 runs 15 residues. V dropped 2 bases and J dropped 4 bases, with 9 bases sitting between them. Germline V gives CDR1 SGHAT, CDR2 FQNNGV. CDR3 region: CASSLTRPGANVLTF. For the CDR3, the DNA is TGTGCCAGCAGCTTAACACGACCCGGGGCCAACGTCCTGACTTTC.

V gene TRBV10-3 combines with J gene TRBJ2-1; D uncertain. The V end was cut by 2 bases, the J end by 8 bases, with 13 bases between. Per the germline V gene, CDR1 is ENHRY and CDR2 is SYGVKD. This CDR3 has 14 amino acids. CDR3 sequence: CAISEPTFGDEQFF. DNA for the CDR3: TGTGCCATCAGTGAGCCGACATTTGGGGATGAGCAGTTCTTC.

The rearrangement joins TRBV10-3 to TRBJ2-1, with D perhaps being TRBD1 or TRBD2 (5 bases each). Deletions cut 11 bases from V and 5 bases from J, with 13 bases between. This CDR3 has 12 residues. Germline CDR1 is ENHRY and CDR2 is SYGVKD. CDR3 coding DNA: TGTGCCGCCCTGGGGGTCGACAATGAGCAGTTCTTC. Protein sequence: CAALGVDNEQFF.

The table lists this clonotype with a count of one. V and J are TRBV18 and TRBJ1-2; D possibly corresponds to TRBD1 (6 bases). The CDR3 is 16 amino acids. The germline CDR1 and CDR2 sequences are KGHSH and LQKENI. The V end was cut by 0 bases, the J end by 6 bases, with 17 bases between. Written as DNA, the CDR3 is TGTGCCAGCTCACCACCCCTGGGGGGCCCCCTGGATGGCTACACCTTC. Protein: CASSPPLGGPLDGYTF. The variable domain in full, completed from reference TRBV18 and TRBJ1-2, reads NAGVMQNPRHLVRRRGQEARLRCSPMKGHSHVYWYRQLPEEGLKFMVYLQKENIIDESGMPKERFSAEFPKEGPSILRIQQVVRGDSAAYFCASSPPLGGPLDGYTFGSGTRLTVV.

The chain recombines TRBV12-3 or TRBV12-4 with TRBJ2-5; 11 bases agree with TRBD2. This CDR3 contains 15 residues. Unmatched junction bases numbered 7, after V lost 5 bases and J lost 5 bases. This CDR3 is CASSGISGGAETQYF. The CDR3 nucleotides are TGTGCCAGCAGTGGAATTAGCGGGGGGGCGGAGACCCAGTACTTC.

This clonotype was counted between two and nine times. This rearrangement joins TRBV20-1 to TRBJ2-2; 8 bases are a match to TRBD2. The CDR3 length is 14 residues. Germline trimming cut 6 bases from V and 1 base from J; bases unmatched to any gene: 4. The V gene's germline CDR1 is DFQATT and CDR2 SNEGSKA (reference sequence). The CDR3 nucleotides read TGCAGTGCCCTTAGCGGGGAGAACACCGGGGAGCTGTTTTTT. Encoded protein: CSALSGENTGELFF.

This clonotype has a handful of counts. CDR3 amino acids: CASSPSWASSYNEQFF. DNA for the CDR3: TGTGCCAGCAGCCCGTCCTGGGCGAGCTCCTACAATGAGCAGTTCTTC. The J gene is TRBJ2-1, the V gene TRBV3-1, with D unresolved. With 4 bases removed from V and 0 bases from J, the gap between germline ends came to 13 bases. Germline lookup yields CDR1 LGHDT and CDR2 YNNKEL (reference sequence). The CDR3 is 16 amino acids.

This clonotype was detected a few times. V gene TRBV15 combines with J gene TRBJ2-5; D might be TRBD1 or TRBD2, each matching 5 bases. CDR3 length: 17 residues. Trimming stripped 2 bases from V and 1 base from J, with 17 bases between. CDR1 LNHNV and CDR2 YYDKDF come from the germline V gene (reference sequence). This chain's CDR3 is CATSRLPPGTFQETQYF. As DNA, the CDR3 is TGTGCCACCAGCAGATTACCCCCCGGGACCTTCCAAGAGACCCAGTACTTC.

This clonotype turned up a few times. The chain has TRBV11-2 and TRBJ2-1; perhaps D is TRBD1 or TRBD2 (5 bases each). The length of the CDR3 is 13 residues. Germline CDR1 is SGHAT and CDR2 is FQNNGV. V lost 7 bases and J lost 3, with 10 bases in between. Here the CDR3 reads CASNGDLYNEQFF. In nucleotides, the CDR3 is TGTGCCAGCAACGGGGACCTCTACAATGAGCAGTTCTTC.

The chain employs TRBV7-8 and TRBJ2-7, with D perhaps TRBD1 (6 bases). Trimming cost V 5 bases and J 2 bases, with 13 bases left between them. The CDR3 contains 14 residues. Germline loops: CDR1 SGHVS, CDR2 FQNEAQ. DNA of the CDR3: TGTGCCAGCAGCCTAATTACAGGGACCTACGAGCAGTACTTC. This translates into CASSLITGTYEQYF.

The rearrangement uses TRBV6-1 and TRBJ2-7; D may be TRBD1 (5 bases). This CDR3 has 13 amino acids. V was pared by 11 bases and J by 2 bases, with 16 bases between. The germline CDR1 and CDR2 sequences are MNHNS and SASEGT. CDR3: CAGGQVSPYEQYF. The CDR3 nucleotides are TGTGCCGGCGGACAAGTATCACCCTACGAGCAGTACTTC.

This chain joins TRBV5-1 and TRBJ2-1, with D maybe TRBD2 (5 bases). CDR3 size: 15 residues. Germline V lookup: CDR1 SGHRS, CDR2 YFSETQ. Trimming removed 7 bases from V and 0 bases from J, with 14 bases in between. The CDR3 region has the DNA TGCGCCAGCTTAAGCGGCCTTAGCTCCTACAATGAGCAGTTCTTC. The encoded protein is CASLSGLSSYNEQFF.

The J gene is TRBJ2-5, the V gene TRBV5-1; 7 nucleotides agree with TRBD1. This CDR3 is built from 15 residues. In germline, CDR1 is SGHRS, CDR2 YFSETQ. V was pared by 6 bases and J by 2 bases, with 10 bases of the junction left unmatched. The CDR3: CASISGGGGQETQYF. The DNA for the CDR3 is TGCGCCAGCATCTCAGGGGGTGGAGGTCAAGAGACCCAGTACTTC.

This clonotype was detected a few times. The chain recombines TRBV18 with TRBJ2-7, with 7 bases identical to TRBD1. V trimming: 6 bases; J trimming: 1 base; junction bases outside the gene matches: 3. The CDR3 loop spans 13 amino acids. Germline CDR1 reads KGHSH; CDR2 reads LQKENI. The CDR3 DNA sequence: TGTGCCAGCTCGACAGGGTTTTCCTACGAGCAGTACTTC. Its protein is CASSTGFSYEQYF.

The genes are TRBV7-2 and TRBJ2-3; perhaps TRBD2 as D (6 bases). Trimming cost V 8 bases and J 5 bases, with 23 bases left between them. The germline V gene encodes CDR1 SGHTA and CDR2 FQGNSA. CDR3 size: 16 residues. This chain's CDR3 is CASPPTWGVFLDTQYF. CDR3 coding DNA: TGTGCCAGCCCCCCGACCTGGGGGGTGTTCTTAGATACGCAGTATTTT.

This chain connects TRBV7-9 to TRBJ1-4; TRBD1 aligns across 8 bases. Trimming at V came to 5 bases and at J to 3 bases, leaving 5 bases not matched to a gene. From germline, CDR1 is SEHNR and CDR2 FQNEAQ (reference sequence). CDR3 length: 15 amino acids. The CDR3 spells CASSARTGPNEKLFF. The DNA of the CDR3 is TGTGCCAGCAGCGCCCGGACAGGGCCTAATGAAAAACTGTTTTTT.

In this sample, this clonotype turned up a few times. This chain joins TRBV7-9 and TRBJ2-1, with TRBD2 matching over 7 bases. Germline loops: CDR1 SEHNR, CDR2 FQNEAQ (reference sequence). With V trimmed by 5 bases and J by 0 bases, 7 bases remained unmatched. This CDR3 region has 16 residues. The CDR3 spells CASSPDGGSSYNEQFF. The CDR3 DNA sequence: TGTGCCAGCAGCCCAGACGGGGGGAGCTCCTACAATGAGCAGTTCTTC. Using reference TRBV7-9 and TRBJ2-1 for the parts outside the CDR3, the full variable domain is DTGVSQNPRHKITKRGQNVTFRCDPISEHNRLYWYRQTLGQGPEFLTYFQNEAQLEKSRLLSDRFSAERPKGSFSTLEIQRTEQGDSAMYLCASSPDGGSSYNEQFFGPGTRLTVL.

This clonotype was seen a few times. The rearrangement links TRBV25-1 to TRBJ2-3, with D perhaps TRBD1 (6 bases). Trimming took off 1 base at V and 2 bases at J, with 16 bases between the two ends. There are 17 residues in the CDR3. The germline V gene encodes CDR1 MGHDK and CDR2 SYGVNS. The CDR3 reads CASSEFLAGANTDTQYF. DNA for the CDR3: TGTGCCAGCAGTGAATTCTTAGCAGGGGCGAACACAGATACGCAGTATTTT. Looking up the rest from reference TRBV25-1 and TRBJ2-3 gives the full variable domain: EADIYQTPRYLVIGTGKKITLECSQTMGHDKMYWYQQDPGMELHLIHYSYGVNSTEKGDLSSESTVSRIRTEHFPLTLESARPSHTSQYLCASSEFLAGANTDTQYFGPGTRLTVL.

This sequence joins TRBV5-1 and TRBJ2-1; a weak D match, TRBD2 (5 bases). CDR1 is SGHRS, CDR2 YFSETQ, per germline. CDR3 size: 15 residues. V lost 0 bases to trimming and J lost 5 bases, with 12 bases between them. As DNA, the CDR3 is TGCGCCAGCAGCTTGGATCCGGGATCGGACAATGAGCAGTTCTTC. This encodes CASSLDPGSDNEQFF.